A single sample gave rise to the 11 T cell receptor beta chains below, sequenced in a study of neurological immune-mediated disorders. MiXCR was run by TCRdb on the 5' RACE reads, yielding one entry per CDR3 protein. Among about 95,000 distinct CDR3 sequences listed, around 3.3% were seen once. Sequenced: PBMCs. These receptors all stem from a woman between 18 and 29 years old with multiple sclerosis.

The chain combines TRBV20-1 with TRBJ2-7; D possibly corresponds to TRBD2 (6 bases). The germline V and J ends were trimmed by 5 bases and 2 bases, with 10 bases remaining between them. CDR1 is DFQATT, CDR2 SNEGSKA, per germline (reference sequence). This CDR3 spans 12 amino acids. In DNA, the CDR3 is TGCAGTGCTCCGGGCGGGGCCTACGAGCAGTACTTC. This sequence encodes CSAPGGAYEQYF.

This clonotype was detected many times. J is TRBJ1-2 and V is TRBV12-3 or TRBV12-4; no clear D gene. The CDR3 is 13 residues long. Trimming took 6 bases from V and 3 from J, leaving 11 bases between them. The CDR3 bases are TGTGCCAGCAGCCTTGGGCGGGACTATGGCTACACCTTC. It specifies CASSLGRDYGYTF.

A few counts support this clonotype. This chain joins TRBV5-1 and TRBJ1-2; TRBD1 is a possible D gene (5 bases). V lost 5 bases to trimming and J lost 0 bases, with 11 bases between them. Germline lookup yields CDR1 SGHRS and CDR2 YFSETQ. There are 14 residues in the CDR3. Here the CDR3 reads CASRPGTTNYGYTF. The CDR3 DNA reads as TGCGCCAGCAGGCCAGGGACGACTAACTATGGCTACACCTTC.

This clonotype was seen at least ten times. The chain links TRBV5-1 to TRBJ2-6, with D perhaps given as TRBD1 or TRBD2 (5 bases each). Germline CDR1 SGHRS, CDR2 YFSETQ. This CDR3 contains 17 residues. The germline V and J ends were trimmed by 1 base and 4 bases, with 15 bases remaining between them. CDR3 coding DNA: TGCGCCAGCAGCTTGCGGCCAGGGACCTCGGGGGCCAACGTCCTGACTTTC. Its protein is CASSLRPGTSGANVLTF.

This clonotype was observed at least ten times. CDR3 sequence reads: CSAPRGVEGYTF. The CDR3 nucleotides are TGCAGCGCTCCCCGGGGGGTCGAGGGCTACACCTTC. The V gene is TRBV29-1, the J gene TRBJ1-2, with D perhaps TRBD1 (5 bases). The CDR3 extends over 12 amino acids. The V gene's germline CDR1 is SQVTM and CDR2 ANQGSEA. V was shortened by 7 bases and J by 8 bases, with 17 bases between the two germline ends.

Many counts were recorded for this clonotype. The CDR3 loop is CASTKNSPRDEQFF. CDR3 coding DNA: TGTGCCAGCACCAAAAATAGTCCGAGGGATGAGCAGTTCTTC. The V gene is TRBV25-1, the J gene TRBJ2-1; TRBD2 is a possible D gene (5 bases). The V end was cut by 7 bases, the J end by 8 bases, with 18 bases between. Per germline, CDR1 MGHDK and CDR2 SYGVNS. CDR3 length: 14 amino acids.

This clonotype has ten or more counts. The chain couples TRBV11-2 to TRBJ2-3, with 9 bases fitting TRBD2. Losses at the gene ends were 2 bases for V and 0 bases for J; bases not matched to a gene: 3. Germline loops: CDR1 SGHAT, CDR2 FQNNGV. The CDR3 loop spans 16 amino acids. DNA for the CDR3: TGTGCCAGCAGCTTATTGACTAGCGGAAGCACAGATACGCAGTATTTT. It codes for CASSLLTSGSTDTQYF.

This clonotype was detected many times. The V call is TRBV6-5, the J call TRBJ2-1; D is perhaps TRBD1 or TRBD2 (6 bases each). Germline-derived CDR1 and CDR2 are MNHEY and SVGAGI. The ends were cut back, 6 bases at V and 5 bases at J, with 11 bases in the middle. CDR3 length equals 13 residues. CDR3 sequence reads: CASRQGRNNEQFF. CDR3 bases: TGTGCCAGCAGGCAGGGGAGGAACAATGAGCAGTTCTTC.

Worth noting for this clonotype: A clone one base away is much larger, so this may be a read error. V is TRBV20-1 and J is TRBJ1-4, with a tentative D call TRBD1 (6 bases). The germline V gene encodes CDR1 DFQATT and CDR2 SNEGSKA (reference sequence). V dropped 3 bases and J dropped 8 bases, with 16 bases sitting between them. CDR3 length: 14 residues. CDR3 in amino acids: CSARAGKGDEKLFF. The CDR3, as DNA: TGCAGTGCTAGGGCGGGAAAGGGGGACGAAAAACTGTTTTTT.

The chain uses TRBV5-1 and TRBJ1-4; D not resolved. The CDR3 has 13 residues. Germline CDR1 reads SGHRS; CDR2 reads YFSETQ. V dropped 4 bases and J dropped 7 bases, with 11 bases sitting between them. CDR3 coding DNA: TGCGCCAGCAGCCCCGCCACGGGTGAAAAACTGTTTTTT. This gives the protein CASSPATGEKLFF.

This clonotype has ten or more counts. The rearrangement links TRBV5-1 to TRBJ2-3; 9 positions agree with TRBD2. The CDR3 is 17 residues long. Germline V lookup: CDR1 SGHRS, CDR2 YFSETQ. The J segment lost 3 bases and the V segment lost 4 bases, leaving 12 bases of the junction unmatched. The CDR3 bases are TGCGCCAGCAGCCAGGGATTGGCGGGAGGGCTTACAGATACGCAGTATTTT. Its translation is CASSQGLAGGLTDTQYF.